This is a list of T cell receptor beta chains from one sample in a study of CD8 T cells in Susac syndrome. TCRdb re-analysed the immunoSEQ multiplex PCR reads in MiXCR, keeping a single row per CDR3 protein. Seen here are about 200,000 distinct CDR3 sequences, 90% to 95% observed once, and the top ten hold approximately 0.1%. The sample comprised CD4+ T cells from PBMCs. All receptors come from a human donor in good health. The CDR3 runs from the conserved cysteine through the conserved F or W. Fields, in order: clone size, J gene, V gene, D gene, CDR3 protein, CDR3 DNA. D genes are given only for firm matches. The size of a clone is reported for some rows only, either as once, few or many, or as a class for expanded clones.

>.|TRBJ2-5|TRBV12-3/TRBV12-4|.
CASSGLGETQYF
TGTGCCAGCAGTGGCTTGGGAGAGACCCAGTACTTC
>.|TRBJ2-2|TRBV25-1|.
CASSESVVAGELFF
TGTGCCAGCAGTGAATCGGTGGTAGCCGGGGAGCTGTTTTTT
>.|TRBJ1-2|TRBV5-8|.
CASSLGGTDYGYTF
TGTGCCAGCAGCTTGGGCGGGACGGACTATGGCTACACCTTC
>.|TRBJ2-1|TRBV9|TRBD2
CASSAAGLAGGRGYNEQFF
TGTGCCAGCAGCGCCGCGGGACTAGCGGGGGGACGGGGATACAATGAGCAGTTCTTC
>.|TRBJ2-5|TRBV11-2|TRBD1
CASSLGAGGRETQYF
TGTGCCAGCAGCTTAGGGGCAGGGGGCCGGGAGACCCAGTACTTC
>.|TRBJ1-2|TRBV28|.
CASSSGRSNYGYTF
TGTGCCAGCAGTTCGGGACGGTCTAACTATGGCTACACCTTC
>.|TRBJ1-5|TRBV12-3/TRBV12-4|TRBD1
CASSLPQGNQPQHF
TGTGCCAGCAGTTTACCACAGGGGAATCAGCCCCAGCATTTT
>.|TRBJ2-1|TRBV24-1|TRBD2
CATSEAYMEAGGSHEQFF
TGTGCCACCAGTGAAGCCTACATGGAGGCGGGAGGATCCCATGAGCAGTTCTTC
>.|TRBJ1-5|TRBV11-2|TRBD1
CASSPGQGGSSFQPQHF
TGTGCCAGCAGCCCTGGACAGGGAGGGAGTTCTTTTCAGCCCCAGCATTTT
>once|TRBJ1-5|TRBV12-3/TRBV12-4|.
CASSSNQRGYSNQPQHF
TGTGCCAGCAGTTCGAACCAGCGGGGCTATAGCAATCAGCCCCAGCATTTT
>.|TRBJ1-5|TRBV12-3/TRBV12-4|.
CASSSSGEGNQPQHF
TGTGCCAGCAGTTCGTCAGGGGAGGGGAATCAGCCCCAGCATTTT
>.|TRBJ2-7|TRBV3-1|.
CASSLQAGDEQYF
TGTGCCAGCAGCCTTCAGGCCGGGGACGAGCAGTACTTC
>.|TRBJ1-2|TRBV7-9|.
CASELSDQGINYGYTF
TGTGCCAGCGAGCTTAGTGACCAGGGGATTAACTATGGCTACACCTTC
>.|TRBJ1-2|TRBV3-1|TRBD1
CASSQDGTGNYGYTF
TGTGCCAGCAGCCAAGATGGGACAGGGAACTATGGCTACACCTTC
>.|TRBJ1-1|TRBV20-1|.
CSAHRPDTEAFF
TGCAGTGCTCATCGGCCGGACACTGAAGCTTTCTTT
>few|TRBJ2-6|TRBV9|.
CASSVRSSGANVLTF
TGTGCCAGCAGCGTCCGGAGCTCTGGGGCCAACGTCCTGACTTTC
>.|TRBJ2-1|TRBV6-5|TRBD2
CASSYGTSVSREQFF
TGTGCCAGCAGTTACGGGACTAGCGTAAGTAGGGAGCAGTTCTTC
>.|TRBJ1-2|TRBV6-5|TRBD1
CASSRTGDYGYTF
TGTGCCAGCAGCCGAACAGGGGACTATGGCTACACCTTC
>.|TRBJ1-6|TRBV9|.
CASSVVGQGGSPLHF
TGTGCCAGCAGCGTAGTGGGCCAGGGTGGCTCACCCCTCCACTTT
>.|TRBJ2-1|TRBV29-1|.
CSVEDVGANRQFF
TGCAGCGTTGAAGATGTCGGGGCTAATAGGCAGTTCTTC
>.|TRBJ1-2|TRBV29-1|.
CSVPANGGHGYTF
TGCAGCGTTCCAGCCAATGGGGGACATGGCTACACCTTC
>.|TRBJ1-1|TRBV6-4|.
CASRGGWMNTEAFF
TGTGCCAGCAGGGGAGGGTGGATGAACACTGAAGCTTTCTTT
>.|TRBJ1-5|TRBV20-1|.
CSARRTGAQPQHF
TGCAGTGCTAGAAGAACAGGAGCACAGCCCCAGCATTTT
>once|TRBJ2-1|TRBV6-2/TRBV6-3|.
CASSSQWTGTNEQFF
TGTGCCAGCAGTTCCCAATGGACGGGCACCAATGAGCAGTTCTTC
>.|TRBJ2-6|TRBV3-1|TRBD2
CASSQEVGYVSGGRSGANVLTF
TGTGCCAGCAGCCAAGAAGTGGGCTACGTATCGGGGGGGCGCTCTGGGGCCAACGTCCTGACTTTC
>.|TRBJ2-3|TRBV6-4|.
CASSVDRTDTQYF
TGTGCCAGCAGTGTGGATAGGACAGATACGCAGTATTTT
>.|TRBJ2-7|TRBV6-5|TRBD1
CASRPGTAYEQYF
TGTGCCAGCAGACCCGGGACAGCCTACGAGCAGTACTTC
>.|TRBJ2-1|TRBV3-1|TRBD2
CASSQEWREFNEQFF
TGTGCCAGCAGCCAAGAATGGCGGGAGTTCAATGAGCAGTTCTTC
>.|TRBJ2-1|TRBV9|.
CASSFDPGYNEQFF
TGTGCCAGCAGCTTCGACCCTGGCTACAATGAGCAGTTCTTC
>.|TRBJ2-5|TRBV24-1|TRBD1
CATSDRDRERETQYF
TGTGCCACCAGTGACCGGGACAGGGAGAGAGAGACCCAGTACTTC
>.|TRBJ2-7|TRBV2|TRBD1
CASGTEFEQYF
TGTGCCAGCGGGACAGAGTTCGAGCAGTACTTC
>.|TRBJ1-2|TRBV15|.
CATSRSRDSKLYGYTF
TGTGCCACCAGCAGAAGCAGGGACTCTAAACTCTATGGCTACACCTTC
>.|TRBJ2-1|TRBV20-1|TRBD2
CSARMLAGGVDEQFF
TGCAGTGCTAGAATGCTAGCGGGAGGGGTAGATGAGCAGTTCTTC
>.|TRBJ1-1|TRBV29-1|.
CSVDFSAEKMNTEAFF
TGCAGCGTTGATTTTTCGGCAGAAAAAATGAACACTGAAGCTTTCTTT
>.|TRBJ1-1|TRBV20-1|.
CSAVGRGNTEAFF
TGCAGTGCTGTGGGCAGGGGGAACACTGAAGCTTTCTTT
>.|TRBJ2-5|TRBV20-1|TRBD2
CSASPTLSGSNGETQYF
TGCAGTGCTAGCCCTACCTTGAGCGGGAGTAACGGGGAGACCCAGTACTTC
>.|TRBJ1-2|TRBV20-1|TRBD1
CSVITPGQENYGYTF
TGCAGTGTTATCACCCCGGGACAGGAAAACTATGGCTACACCTTC
>once|TRBJ2-5|TRBV20-1|TRBD2
CSAPPAGGGETQYF
TGCAGTGCGCCTCCTGCGGGGGGGGGAGAGACCCAGTACTTC
>.|TRBJ1-5|TRBV20-1|.
CSAGIGRVNQPQHF
TGCAGTGCCGGGATCGGACGGGTCAATCAGCCCCAGCATTTT
>.|TRBJ2-1|TRBV5-1|.
CASSPKSLGIYEQFF
TGCGCCAGCAGCCCGAAGTCCCTAGGAATCTATGAGCAGTTCTTC
>once|TRBJ2-1|TRBV12-3/TRBV12-4|TRBD2
CASSPSGRNYNEQFF
TGTGCCAGCAGTCCCAGCGGGAGGAACTACAATGAGCAGTTCTTC
>once|TRBJ2-3|TRBV11-2|TRBD2
CASSFIKGRGTDTQYF
TGTGCCAGCAGCTTCATCAAGGGGAGGGGCACAGATACGCAGTATTTT
>once|TRBJ2-7|TRBV12-3/TRBV12-4|.
CASRDNRDGSYEQYF
TGTGCCAGCAGGGACAACCGGGACGGATCCTACGAGCAGTACTTC
>.|TRBJ2-5|TRBV29-1|TRBD2
CSVEDPGGSGETQYF
TGCAGCGTTGAAGATCCGGGCGGGAGCGGAGAGACCCAGTACTTC
>.|TRBJ2-1|TRBV3-1|TRBD2
CASSRPGLAGLNEQFF
TGTGCCAGCAGCCGCCCGGGGCTAGCGGGACTCAATGAGCAGTTCTTC
>.|TRBJ1-6|TRBV3-1|.
CASTPGSSYNSPLHF
TGTGCCAGCACTCCCGGGAGCTCCTATAATTCACCCCTCCACTTT
>.|TRBJ1-1|TRBV5-6|TRBD1
CASSRQGEAFF
TGTGCCAGCAGTCGACAGGGGGAAGCTTTCTTT
>.|TRBJ2-1|TRBV20-1|TRBD2
CSASGGSGSWNEQFF
TGCAGTGCTAGTGGGGGTAGCGGGAGTTGGAATGAGCAGTTCTTC
>once|TRBJ1-2|TRBV29-1|.
CSVGGESGYTF
TGCAGCGTTGGGGGGGAATCTGGCTACACCTTC
>.|TRBJ2-7|TRBV5-1|.
CASSLGGGPHWNEQYF
TGCGCCAGCAGCTTGGGAGGGGGGCCCCACTGGAACGAGCAGTACTTC
>.|TRBJ2-7|TRBV5-1|.
CASSLTASSYEQYF
TGCGCCAGCAGCTTGACCGCGAGCTCCTACGAGCAGTACTTC
>.|TRBJ1-5|TRBV30|.
CAWSIDGPNQPQHF
TGTGCCTGGAGTATAGACGGCCCCAATCAGCCCCAGCATTTT
>.|TRBJ1-1|TRBV9|.
CASSVVPGHWAFF
TGTGCCAGCAGCGTAGTACCGGGACACTGGGCTTTCTTT
>.|TRBJ1-1|TRBV19|.
CASSISGNTEAFF
TGTGCCAGTAGTATTTCGGGAAACACTGAAGCTTTCTTT